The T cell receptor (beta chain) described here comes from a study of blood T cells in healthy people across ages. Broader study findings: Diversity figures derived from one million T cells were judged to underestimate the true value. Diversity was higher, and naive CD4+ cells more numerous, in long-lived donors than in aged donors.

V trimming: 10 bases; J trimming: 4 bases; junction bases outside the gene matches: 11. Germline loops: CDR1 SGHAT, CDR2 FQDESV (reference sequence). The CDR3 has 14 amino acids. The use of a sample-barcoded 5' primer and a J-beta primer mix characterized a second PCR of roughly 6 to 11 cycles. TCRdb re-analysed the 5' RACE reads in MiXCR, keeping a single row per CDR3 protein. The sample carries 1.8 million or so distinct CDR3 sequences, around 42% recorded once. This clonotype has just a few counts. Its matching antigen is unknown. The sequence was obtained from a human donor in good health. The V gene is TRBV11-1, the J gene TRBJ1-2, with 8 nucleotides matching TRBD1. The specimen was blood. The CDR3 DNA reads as TGTGCCACAGGACAGGGAACGATCTCCTATGGCTACACCTTC. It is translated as CATGQGTISYGYTF.